This TCR beta chain comes out of a study of radiotherapy plus CTLA-4 blockade in lung cancer. The study, taken as a whole, reports: Best predicting response, reportedly, were early blood T cell clone dynamics, with interferon-beta.

Remarks on this clone: Its cognate antigen is unknown.

Sequenced by immunoSEQ multiplex PCR; TCRdb stores in-frame clones only, minus some. This table holds 100,000 to 150,000 clones, approximately 84% found once. CDR1 SGHNT and CDR2 YYREEE come from the germline V gene (reference sequence). CDR3 length: 13 residues. V was trimmed by 0 bases and J by 3 bases, leaving 7 bases between them. The receptor was isolated from a human donor with non-small cell lung cancer who had a partial response to radiotherapy plus ipilimumab. This specimen consisted of peripheral blood, obtained from a patient treated with radiotherapy plus ipilimumab. This chain uses TRBV5-4 with TRBJ2-7; D gene uncertain. The CDR3 nucleotides are TGTGCCAGCAGCTTGGGGCTGGGCTACGAGCAGTACGTC. Translation gives CASSLGLGYEQYV.